This T cell receptor (beta chain) was captured by sequencing in a study of T cell responses to AZD1222 COVID-19 vaccine. Whole-study results and caveats: Donors in the cohort were predominantly white British and more often female, and clonal diversity was possibly underestimated.

In regard to this clone: What it recognizes is unknown.

Measured with immunoSEQ multiplex PCR; TCRdb has only the in-frame clones, and not every one. The data hold around 87,000 clones, with 85% to 90% observed a single time. The receptor was isolated from an adult in good health. This material consisted of peripheral blood, taken on day 0 of AZD1222 vaccination.

Here the CDR3 DNA reads TGTGCCAGCTCACCCCGGGACAATCAGCCCCAGCATTTT. It specifies CASSPRDNQPQHF. The genes are TRBV18 and TRBJ1-5; D remains ambiguous. Trimming removed 3 bases at V and 3 bases at J, with 6 bases between. Germline CDR1 is KGHSH and CDR2 is LQKENI. CDR3 size: 13 residues. Full variable domain (rest looked up from reference TRBV18 and TRBJ1-5): NAGVMQNPRHLVRRRGQEARLRCSPMKGHSHVYWYRQLPEEGLKFMVYLQKENIIDESGMPKERFSAEFPKEGPSILRIQQVVRGDSAAYFCASSPRDNQPQHFGDGTRLSIL.